Each of the 5 T cell receptor beta chains below was sequenced from the same sample in a study of chemoradiotherapy in HPV16-positive cancers (dated by TCRdb to between 2021 and 2023). Library preparation was by the immunoSEQ multiplex PCR assay. The immuneACCESS repertoire file appears here via TCRdb, limited to in-frame rearrangements. These files lack a portion of the clones; in checked studies, under half of the deficit traces to unresolved V genes, and the cause of the others is not known. Here the sample has about 14,000 clones; roughly 79% occur a single time. The ten largest clones add up to 8.5% to 10% of the sample. The sample here was taken from a patient who underwent chemoradiotherapy. These receptors were taken from a human donor with HPV-associated anogenital cancer.

CDR3 amino acids: CASSGGQGVSGNTIYF. The CDR3 DNA reads TGTGCCAGCAGCGGGGGACAGGGGGTTTCTGGAAACACCATATATTTT. The V gene is TRBV5-8, the J gene TRBJ1-3, with 11 bases fitting TRBD1. Germline V gene data show CDR1 as SGHTS and CDR2 as YDEGEE. This CDR3 spans 16 amino acids. V was pared by 4 bases and J by 1 base, with 4 bases of the junction left unmatched.

This clone was seen just once. V usage is TRBV7-9 and J usage is TRBJ1-3, with unresolved D. V was clipped by 6 bases and J by 6 bases, with 18 bases between them. Germline loops: CDR1 SEHNR, CDR2 FQNEAQ (reference sequence). The CDR3 runs to 15 residues. CDR3 nucleotide sequence: TGTGCCAGCAGTCCGTCGGTGCAGGCGATAAACACCATATATTTT. Its translation: CASSPSVQAINTIYF.

The chain uses TRBV4-1 and TRBJ2-7; a weak D match, TRBD2 (5 bases). This CDR3 is 15 amino acids long. The germline CDR1 and CDR2 sequences are MGHRA and YSYEKL. Deletions cut 4 bases from V and 5 bases from J, with 18 bases between. Here the CDR3 reads CASSLVEGSLNEQYF. The CDR3 nucleotides are TGCGCCAGCAGCCTGGTTGAAGGGAGTCTCAACGAGCAGTACTTC.

The chain recombines TRBV13 with TRBJ2-7; 13 bases are shared with TRBD2. Looked up from germline, CDR1 is PRHDT and CDR2 is FYEKMQ (reference sequence). CDR3 length equals 16 residues. V lost 4 bases to trimming and J lost 7 bases; unmatched junction nucleotides: 10. For the CDR3, the DNA is TGTGCCAGCAGCTCGGGCGGGACTAGCGGGGAGGGAGAGCAGTACTTC. As protein: CASSSGGTSGEGEQYF.

J is TRBJ2-5 and V is TRBV4-2, with D perhaps assigned TRBD1 or TRBD2 (5 bases each). The CDR3 runs 14 residues. V was clipped by 1 base and J by 4 bases, with 10 bases between them. The germline V gene encodes CDR1 LGHNA and CDR2 YNFKEQ. The CDR3 DNA reads as TGTGCCAGCAGCCAAGGGGACCGCCGAGAGACCCAGTACTTC. This encodes CASSQGDRRETQYF.